This TCR beta chain was captured in a study of PD-L1 blockade in urothelial cancer. Study context: Patients initiated atezolizumab around 2014 at 1,200 mg intravenously every 3 weeks. Patients with male sex and bladder-origin urothelial cancer accounted for most of the roughly 30 enrolled.

TCRdb keeps only in-frame clones here, not all; method: immunoSEQ multiplex PCR. The sample shows about 74,000 clones, less than 90% of them seen only once. This CDR3 is 15 amino acids long. Germline V gives CDR1 GTSNPN, CDR2 SVGIG (reference sequence). Losses at the gene ends were 4 bases for V and 8 bases for J; bases not matched to a gene: 10. V usage is TRBV30 and J usage is TRBJ2-1, with TRBD2 matching 11 bases. The receptor was derived from an older man with urothelial cancer. The starting material was PBMCs, obtained around atezolizumab (anti-PD-L1) treatment. The CDR3 DNA sequence: TGTGCCTGGACATTAGGCCTAGCGGGAGGTTATGAGCAGTTCTTC. Amino acid sequence: CAWTLGLAGGYEQFF.